There are a few counts of the clone carrying this T cell receptor beta chain. This specimen belongs to a study of blood T cell dynamics during melanoma immunotherapy. For the study at large: Patients with metastatic melanoma got pembrolizumab or nivolumab-ipilimumab as first-line care.

TCRdb keeps only in-frame clones here, not all; method: immunoSEQ multiplex PCR. The sample has approximately 9,700 clones, 88% seen once. Germline V lookup: CDR1 SQVTM, CDR2 ANQGSEA. V was trimmed by 1 base and J by 5 bases, leaving 11 bases between them. The CDR3 is 13 amino acids. Time point meaning: pre-treatment baseline. This sequence joins TRBV29-1 and TRBJ1-1; unclear D gene. This receptor was obtained from a human donor with melanoma. Sample: blood, taken from a patient treated with checkpoint blockade. The CDR3 bases are TGCAGCGTTGAAGTGGCGGCGGCGACTGAAGCTTTCTTT. It codes for CSVEVAAATEAFF.